This T cell receptor (beta chain) emerged from a study of T and B cells in COVID-19 patients. This clonotype is medium-sized (0.01 to 0.1%) in the sample. TRB was amplified from approximately 250-480 ng of blood genomic DNA. TRB rearrangements were amplified by multiplex PCR with BIOMED2 TRB-A/B primers. From the multiplex PCR reads, TCRdb called clonotypes with MiXCR, one entry per CDR3 protein. The sample has a few thousand distinct CDR3 sequences, approximately 26% seen once. The length of the CDR3 is 14 residues. V dropped 1 base and J dropped 4 bases, with 10 bases sitting between them. The germline V gene encodes CDR1 MNHEY and CDR2 SVGAGI.

The chain recombines TRBV6-5 with TRBJ1-1, with a tentative D call TRBD1 (5 bases). The sample was blood. This receptor was identified in a human donor with active COVID-19. Here the CDR3 DNA reads TGTGCCAGCAGTTACTGGGGGGACGGCACTGAAGCTTTCTTT. This codes for CASSYWGDGTEAFF.